A single sample gave rise to the 21 T cell receptor delta chains below, sequenced in a study of gamma-delta T cells after stem cell transplantation. TCRdb redid clone calling on the RT-PCR reads using CATT. The repertoire has 7,600 or so delta-chain clones, 13% to 15% of them found once; the top ten carry approximately 5.4%. Sequenced: gamma-delta T cells. These receptors all come from a human donor. It is not recorded whose cells these are; they may come from a transplant donor.

The rearrangement uses TRAV29/DV5 and TRDJ1; unclear D gene. CDR3 size: 14 residues. Germline V CDR1 and CDR2: NSMFDY, ISSIKDK. V was pared by 0 bases and J by 0 bases, with 9 bases between. This chain's CDR3 is CAASARPYTDKLIF. In nucleotides, the CDR3 is TGTGCAGCAAGCGCGCGTCCTTACACCGATAAACTCATCTTT.

Relative to its sample, this clone is medium-sized (0.01 to 0.1%). This chain joins TRDV2 and TRDJ3, with D possibly being TRDD3 (5 bases). The V end was cut by 0 bases, the J end by 0 bases, with 14 bases between. CDR3 length equals 19 residues. Germline CDR1 reads GEAIGNYY; CDR2 reads EKD. CDR3 sequence (DNA): TGTGCCTGTGACACCGTCTGGGATTCCCTCTCCTGGGACACCCGACAGATGTTTTTC. Translating it yields CACDTVWDSLSWDTRQMFF.

By proportion, this clone is medium-sized. The chain has TRDV1 and TRDJ2; D uncertain. The length of the CDR3 is 17 residues. V was clipped by 5 bases and J by 8 bases, with 24 bases between them. Germline V gives CDR1 TSWWSYY, CDR2 QGS. The CDR3 protein is CALGNFYLPAQGAQLFF. Here the CDR3 DNA reads TGTGCTCTTGGGAACTTTTACCTCCCCGCCCAGGGGGCACAACTCTTCTTT.

There are a few counts of this clone. The chain joins TRDV1 to TRDJ1; D possibly corresponds to TRDD2 (6 bases). The CDR3 covers 19 residues. Deletions cut 4 bases from V and 7 bases from J, with 31 bases between. Germline V CDR1 and CDR2: TSWWSYY, QGS. The CDR3 coding sequence is TGTGCTCTTGGGGCTCCTACCCCTCTACGGTACTTCAAGGGGGGTAAACTCATCTTT. This codes for CALGAPTPLRYFKGGKLIF.

In its sample, this clone was seen a few times. A read error is possible here, since a much larger clone lies one base away. The sample holds other DNA sequences that translate to the same CDR3. The CDR3 loop reads CACDFTGDSSWDTRQMFF. Here the CDR3 DNA reads TGTGCCTGCGACTTTACTGGGGATAGCTCCTGGGACACCCGACAGATGTTTTTC. The chain links TRDV2 to TRDJ3; the match to TRDD3 covers 7 bases. Germline V gene lookup returns CDR1 GEAIGNYY and CDR2 EKD. This CDR3 has 18 residues. After removal of 7 bases from V and 0 bases from J, the junction contained 11 bases not matched to a gene.

The V and J genes are TRDV3 and TRDJ3; 9 positions agree with TRDD3. Germline V gives CDR1 TVYSNPD, CDR2 GDNSRS (reference sequence). The CDR3 has 21 amino acids. The V segment lost 3 bases and the J segment 3 bases; nucleotides outside the gene matches: 21. The CDR3 spells CALPHLPLGDWLVWDTRQMFF. The CDR3 DNA follows: TGTGCCTTGCCACACCTTCCTCTGGGGGATTGGCTCGTCTGGGACACCCGACAGATGTTTTTC.

This clone was recorded many times. The V call is TRDV1, the J call TRDJ1; D is possibly TRDD3 (6 bases). This CDR3 is built from 20 residues. The V end lost 2 bases, the J end lost 0 bases, and 25 bases lay between the germline ends. The V gene's germline CDR1 is TSWWSYY and CDR2 QGS. The CDR3 here is CALGEAIPRYWGVYTDKLIF. The CDR3 nucleotides are TGTGCTCTTGGGGAAGCAATTCCGAGGTATTGGGGGGTGTACACCGATAAACTCATCTTT.

This clone ranks as medium-sized (0.01 to 0.1%). This sequence joins TRDV1 and TRDJ1; the D gene is possibly TRDD2 (6 bases). Germline V gene data show CDR1 as TSWWSYY and CDR2 as QGS. The length of the CDR3 is 15 residues. Trimming shortened V by 3 bases and J by 5 bases, and 16 bases separated the two germline ends. CDR3 region: CALGDFLPSEDKLIF. Here the CDR3 DNA reads TGTGCTCTTGGGGACTTCCTTCCCTCCGAAGATAAACTCATCTTT.

To note about this clone: A read error may be the cause here, since a much bigger clone is one base away. The chain employs TRDV1 and TRDJ1; 8 nucleotides line up with TRDD3. The germline CDR1 and CDR2 sequences are TSWWSYY and QGS. The V segment lost 0 bases and the J segment 2 bases; nucleotides outside the gene matches: 14. The CDR3 loop spans 19 amino acids. CDR3 coding DNA: TGTGCTCTTGGGGAACTGCCATGCCTACATCGGGATACGACCGATAAACTCATCTTT. Encoded protein: CALGELPCLHRDTTDKLIF.

This clone was seen more than once but under ten times. Given a much more abundant clone one base away, this may be a read error. This sequence joins TRDV2 and TRDJ2; 8 bases align to TRDD3. Germline assignment: CDR1 GEAIGNYY and CDR2 EKD. This CDR3 is built from 15 residues. Here the CDR3 DNA reads TGTGCCTGTGACATACTGGGGGGTTTGACAGCACAACCCTTCTTT. Its translation: CACDILGGLTAQPFF.

This clone counts as medium-sized. The V and J genes are TRDV2 and TRDJ3, with 10 bases matching TRDD3. The CDR3 loop spans 18 amino acids. Germline trimming cut 1 base from V and 0 bases from J; bases unmatched to any gene: 2. Germline CDR1 reads GEAIGNYY; CDR2 reads EKD. The CDR3 spells CACDTLGDTSWDTRQMFF. The CDR3 DNA sequence: TGTGCCTGTGACACGTTGGGGGATACCTCCTGGGACACCCGACAGATGTTTTTC.

This clone is labeled medium-sized. Within the sample, other DNA sequences also encode this same CDR3. CDR3 amino acids: CALGELSSIPVREETAQLFF. CDR3 bases: TGTGCTCTTGGGGAACTATCGTCTATACCCGTACGCGAAGAGACAGCACAACTCTTCTTT. This sequence joins TRDV1 and TRDJ2; no firm D call. The CDR3 has 20 amino acids. From germline, CDR1 is TSWWSYY and CDR2 QGS. V was trimmed by 0 bases and J by 4 bases, leaving 24 bases between them.

This clone occurred a few times. The J gene is TRDJ1, the V gene TRDV2; 12 bases are a match to TRDD3. The trim removed 0 bases at V and 4 bases at J, leaving 2 bases unmatched. Germline V gives CDR1 GEAIGNYY, CDR2 EKD. CDR3 length equals 15 residues. For the CDR3, the DNA is TGTGCCTGTGACACCGTCTGGGGGATACGCGATAAACTCATCTTT. It encodes CACDTVWGIRDKLIF.

Concerning this clone: A much larger clone differs from this one at a single base, so this may be a read error. The CDR3: CACGTWGSSKSSWDTRQMFF. CDR3 nucleotides: TGTGCCTGTGGCACCTGGGGGTCAAGCAAGAGCTCCTGGGACACCCGACAGATGTTTTTC. The rearrangement links TRDV2 to TRDJ3, with 7 bases lining up with TRDD3. Germline CDR1 GEAIGNYY, CDR2 EKD. The length of the CDR3 is 20 residues.

There are many counts of this clone. The chain is built from TRDV1 and TRDJ1; possibly TRDD2 for D (5 bases). Per the germline V gene, CDR1 is TSWWSYY and CDR2 is QGS. The CDR3 contains 19 residues. V was cut by 3 bases and J by 0 bases, with 23 bases left in between. The CDR3 sequence is CALGEPSTGAPVYTDKLIF. The DNA for the CDR3 is TGTGCTCTTGGGGAGCCTTCTACCGGGGCCCCAGTTTACACCGATAAACTCATCTTT.

In regard to this clone: A far larger clone is only one base removed, so a read error is likely. The V call is TRDV2, the J call TRDJ1; 11 positions agree with TRDD3. Germline V gene lookup returns CDR1 GEAIGNYY and CDR2 EKD. The CDR3 spans 17 residues. The CDR3 DNA reads as TGTGCCTGTGACACGAGACTGGGGGATATGGACACCGATATACTCATCTTT. The encoded protein is CACDTRLGDMDTDILIF.

A note on this clone: A far larger clone is just one base off, so this is likely a read error. The CDR3 nucleotides are TGTGCCTGTGACACCCTACTGGGGGATACCTCAGCCGCCGATAAACTCATCTTT. It codes for CACDTLLGDTSAADKLIF. V and J are TRDV2 and TRDJ1; 12 nucleotides line up with TRDD3. The CDR3 has 18 amino acids. The ends lost 0 bases at V and 3 bases at J; junction bases unmatched: 10. From germline, CDR1 is GEAIGNYY and CDR2 EKD.

This clone was seen a handful of times. One base away lies a much larger clone, so this may be a sequencing read error. Other nucleotide sequences from this sample produce the same CDR3. This chain uses TRDV2 with TRDJ2; 11 nucleotides line up with TRDD3. This CDR3 has 24 residues. Germline-derived CDR1 and CDR2 are GEAIGNYY and EKD. The DNA for the CDR3 is TGTGCCTGTGACCGTCTTCCTACTGACTGGGGGATAGCTCGGCATTCCCTTTTGACAGCACAACTATTCTTT. Encoded protein: CACDRLPTDWGIARHSLLTAQLFF.

Worth noting for this clone: One base away lies a much larger clone, so this may be a sequencing read error. CDR3 loop: CACERNLYWGIGDSDKLIF. The CDR3 DNA is TGTGCCTGTGAGAGAAATCTCTACTGGGGGATAGGTGACTCCGATAAACTCATCTTT. The rearrangement links TRDV2 to TRDJ1; 11 bases match TRDD3. The germline CDR1 and CDR2 sequences are GEAIGNYY and EKD. The V gene end was trimmed by 4 bases and the J gene end by 3 bases; junction bases not matched to a gene: 18. This CDR3 has 19 amino acids.

This clone was seen many times. V usage is TRDV1 and J usage is TRDJ1; 10 bases fit TRDD3. J gave up 2 bases and V 2 bases, and 26 bases lay outside the gene matches. The CDR3 contains 23 residues. Germline lookup yields CDR1 TSWWSYY and CDR2 QGS. The CDR3 sequence is CALGEANSTGTGYWGIRTDKLIF. The CDR3 bases are TGTGCTCTTGGGGAAGCCAATTCTACGGGGACGGGTTACTGGGGGATTAGGACCGATAAACTCATCTTT.

This clone has only a few counts. One junction end disagrees with the germline gene, perhaps due to a read error. The rearrangement joins TRDV1 to TRDJ3, with 7 bases matching TRDD3. Germline CDR1 is TSWWSYY and CDR2 is QGS. The CDR3 runs to 19 residues. As DNA, the CDR3 is TGTGCTCTTGGGGAAGGGGTGGGGGAGAGCTCCTCGGACACCCGACAGATGTTTTTC. This encodes CALGEGVGESSSDTRQMFF.